This T cell receptor beta chain was found in a study of CD8+ T cells in alopecia areata. As for the study in general: Treatment ran 6 to 18 months, with 6 months of follow-up afterward.

Germline V gene data show CDR1 as LNHDA and CDR2 as SQIVND (reference sequence). The CDR3 is 13 amino acids. Trimming took off 10 bases at V and 5 bases at J, with 17 bases between the two ends. General study points: With patients, TCR sharing proved less clear than in mice, a difference possibly related to HLA.

RNA, once extracted, was reverse transcribed into cDNA for use as the sequencing template. The table came from immunoSEQ multiplex PCR; TCRdb's copy has only in-frame clones and leaves some out. The table includes about 15,000 clones, more than 50% detected once. Note on this clone: Its antigen is unknown.

From alopecia areata patients, lesional scalp punch biopsies and peripheral blood were collected. This TCR came from a human donor with alopecia areata. Sample: skin. The chain joins TRBV19 to TRBJ2-5; tentative D call: TRBD1 (6 bases). The CDR3 bases are TGTGCCACCGGACAGAAGATAGGGGAGACCCAGTACTTC. Encoded protein: CATGQKIGETQYF.